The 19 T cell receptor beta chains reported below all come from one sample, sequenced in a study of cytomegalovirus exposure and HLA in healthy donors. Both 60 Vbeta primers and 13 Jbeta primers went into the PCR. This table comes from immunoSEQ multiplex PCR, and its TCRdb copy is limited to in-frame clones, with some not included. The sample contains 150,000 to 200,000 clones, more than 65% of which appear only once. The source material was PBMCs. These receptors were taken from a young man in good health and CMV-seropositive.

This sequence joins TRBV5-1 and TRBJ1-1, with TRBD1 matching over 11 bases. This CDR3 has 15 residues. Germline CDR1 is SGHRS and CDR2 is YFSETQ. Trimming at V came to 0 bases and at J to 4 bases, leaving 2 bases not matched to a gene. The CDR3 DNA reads TGCGCCAGCAGCTTGGCAGGACAGGGGGCCACTGAAGCTTTCTTT. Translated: CASSLAGQGATEAFF.

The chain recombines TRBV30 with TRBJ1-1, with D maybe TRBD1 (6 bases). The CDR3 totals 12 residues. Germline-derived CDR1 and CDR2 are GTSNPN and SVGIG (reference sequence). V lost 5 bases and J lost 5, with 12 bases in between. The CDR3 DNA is TGTGCCTGGGGTACAGGGCGGACTGAAGCTTTCTTT. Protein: CAWGTGRTEAFF. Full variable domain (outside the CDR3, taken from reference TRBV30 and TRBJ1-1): SQTIHQWPATLVQPVGSPLSLECTVEGTSNPNLYWYRQAAGRGLQLLFYSVGIGQISSEVPQNLSASRPQDRQFILSSKKLLLSDSGFYLCAWGTGRTEAFFGQGTRLTVV.

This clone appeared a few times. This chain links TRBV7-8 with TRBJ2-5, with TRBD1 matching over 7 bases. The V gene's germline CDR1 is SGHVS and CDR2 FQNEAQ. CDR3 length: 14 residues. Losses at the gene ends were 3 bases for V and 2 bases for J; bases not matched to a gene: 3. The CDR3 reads CASSFRDRQETQYF. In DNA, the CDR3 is TGTGCCAGCAGCTTCAGGGACAGACAAGAGACCCAGTACTTC.

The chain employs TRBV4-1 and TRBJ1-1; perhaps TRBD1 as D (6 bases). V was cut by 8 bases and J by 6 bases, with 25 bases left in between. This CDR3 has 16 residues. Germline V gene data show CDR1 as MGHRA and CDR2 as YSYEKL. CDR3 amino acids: CASSLMSGGRPPEAFF. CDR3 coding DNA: TGCGCCAGCTCCCTTATGTCCGGGGGGCGACCCCCTGAAGCTTTCTTT.

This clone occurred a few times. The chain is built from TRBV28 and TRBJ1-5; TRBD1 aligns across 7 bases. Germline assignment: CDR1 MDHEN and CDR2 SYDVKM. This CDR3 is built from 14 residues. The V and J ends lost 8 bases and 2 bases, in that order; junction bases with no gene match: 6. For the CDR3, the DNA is TGTGCCAGCTTCGGGGGACAGCGCAATCAGCCCCAGCATTTT. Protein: CASFGGQRNQPQHF.

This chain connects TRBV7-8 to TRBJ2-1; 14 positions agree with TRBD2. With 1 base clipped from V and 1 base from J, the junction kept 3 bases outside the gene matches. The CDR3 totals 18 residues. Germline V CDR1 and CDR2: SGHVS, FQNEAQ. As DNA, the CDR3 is TGTGCCAGCAGCTTAGGACTAGCGGGAGGGATATCCTACAATGAGCAGTTCTTC. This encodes CASSLGLAGGISYNEQFF.

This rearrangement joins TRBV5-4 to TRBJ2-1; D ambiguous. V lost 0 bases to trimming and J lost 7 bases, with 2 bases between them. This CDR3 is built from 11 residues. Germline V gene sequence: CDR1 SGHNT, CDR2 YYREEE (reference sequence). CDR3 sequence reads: CASSLANEQFF. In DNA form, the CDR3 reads TGTGCCAGCAGCTTGGCGAATGAGCAGTTCTTC.

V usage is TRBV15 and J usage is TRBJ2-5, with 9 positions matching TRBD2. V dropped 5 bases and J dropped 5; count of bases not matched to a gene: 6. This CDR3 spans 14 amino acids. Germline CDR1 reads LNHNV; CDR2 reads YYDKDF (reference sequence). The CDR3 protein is CATSEAGGGETQYF. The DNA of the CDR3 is TGTGCCACCAGCGAAGCGGGGGGTGGGGAGACCCAGTACTTC.

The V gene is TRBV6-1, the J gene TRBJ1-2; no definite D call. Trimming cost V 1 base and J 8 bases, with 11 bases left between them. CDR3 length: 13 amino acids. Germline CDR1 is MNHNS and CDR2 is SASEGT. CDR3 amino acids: CASSEGRRAGYTF. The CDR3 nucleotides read TGTGCCAGCAGTGAAGGGCGGCGGGCCGGCTACACCTTC.

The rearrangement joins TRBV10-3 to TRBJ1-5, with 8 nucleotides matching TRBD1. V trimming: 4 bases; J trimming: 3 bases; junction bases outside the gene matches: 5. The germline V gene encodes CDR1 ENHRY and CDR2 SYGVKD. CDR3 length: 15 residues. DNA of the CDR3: TGTGCCATCAGTGGGGGACAGGCTTCCAATCAGCCCCAGCATTTT. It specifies CAISGGQASNQPQHF.

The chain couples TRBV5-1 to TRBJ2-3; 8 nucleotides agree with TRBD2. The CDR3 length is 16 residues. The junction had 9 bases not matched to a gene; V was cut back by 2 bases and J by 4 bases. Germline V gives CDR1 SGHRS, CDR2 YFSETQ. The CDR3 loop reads CASSFLTAGAPDTQYF. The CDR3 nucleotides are TGCGCCAGCAGCTTTCTGACAGCGGGGGCCCCAGATACGCAGTATTTT. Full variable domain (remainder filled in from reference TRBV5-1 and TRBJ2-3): KAGVTQTPRYLIKTRGQQVTLSCSPISGHRSVSWYQQTPGQGLQFLFEYFSETQRNKGNFPGRFSGRQFSNSRSEMNVSTLELGDSALYLCASSFLTAGAPDTQYFGPGTRLTVL.

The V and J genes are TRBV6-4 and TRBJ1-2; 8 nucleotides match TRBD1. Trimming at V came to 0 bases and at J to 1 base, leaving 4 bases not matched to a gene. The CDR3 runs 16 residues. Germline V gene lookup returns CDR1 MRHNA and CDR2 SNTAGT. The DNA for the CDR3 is TGTGCCAGCAGTGACTCCCGACAGGGGATTAACTATGGCTACACCTTC. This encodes CASSDSRQGINYGYTF.

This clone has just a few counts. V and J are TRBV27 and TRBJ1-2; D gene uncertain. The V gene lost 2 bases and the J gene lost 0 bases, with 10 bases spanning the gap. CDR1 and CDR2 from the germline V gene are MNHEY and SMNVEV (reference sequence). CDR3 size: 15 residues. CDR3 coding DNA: TGTGCCAGCAGTTTAGAGGGCTCTTCTAACTATGGCTACACCTTC. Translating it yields CASSLEGSSNYGYTF.

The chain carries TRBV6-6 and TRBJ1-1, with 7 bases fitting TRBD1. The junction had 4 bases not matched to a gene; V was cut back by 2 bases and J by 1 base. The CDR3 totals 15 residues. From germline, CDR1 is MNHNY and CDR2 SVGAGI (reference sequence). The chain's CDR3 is CASSYPGTENTEAFF. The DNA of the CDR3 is TGTGCCAGCAGTTACCCCGGGACAGAGAACACTGAAGCTTTCTTT.

CDR3 DNA: TGTGCCAGCTCTTCCCCGTACTATGGCTACACCTTC. Protein sequence: CASSSPYYGYTF. The chain couples TRBV6-5 to TRBJ1-2, with D unclear. The length of the CDR3 is 12 residues. With 8 bases removed from V and 3 bases from J, the gap between germline ends came to 10 bases. The germline V gene encodes CDR1 MNHEY and CDR2 SVGAGI.

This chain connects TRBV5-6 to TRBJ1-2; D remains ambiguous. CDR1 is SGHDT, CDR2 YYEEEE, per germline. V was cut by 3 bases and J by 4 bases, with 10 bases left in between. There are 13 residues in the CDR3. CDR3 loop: CASSSGGRYGYTF. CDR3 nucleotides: TGTGCCAGCAGCTCAGGAGGACGCTATGGCTACACCTTC.

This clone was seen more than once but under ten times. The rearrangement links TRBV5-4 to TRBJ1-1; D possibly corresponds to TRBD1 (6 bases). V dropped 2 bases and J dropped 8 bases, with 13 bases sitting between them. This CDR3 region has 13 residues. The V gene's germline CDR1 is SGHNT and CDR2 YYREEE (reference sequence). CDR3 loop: CASSFSGGPEAFF. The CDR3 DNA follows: TGTGCCAGCAGCTTTAGCGGGGGGCCAGAAGCTTTCTTT.

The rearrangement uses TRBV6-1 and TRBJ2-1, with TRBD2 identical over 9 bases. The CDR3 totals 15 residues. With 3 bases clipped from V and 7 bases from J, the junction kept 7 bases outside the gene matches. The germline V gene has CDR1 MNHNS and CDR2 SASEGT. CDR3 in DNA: TGTGCCAGCAGTGACGTAGCGGGAGAAACTAATGAGCAGTTCTTC. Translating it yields CASSDVAGETNEQFF.

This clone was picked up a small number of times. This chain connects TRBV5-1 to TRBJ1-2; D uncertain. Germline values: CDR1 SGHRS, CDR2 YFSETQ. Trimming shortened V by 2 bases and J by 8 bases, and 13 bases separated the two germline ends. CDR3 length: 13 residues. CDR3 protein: CASSFDTSGGYTF. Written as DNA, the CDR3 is TGCGCCAGCAGCTTTGACACTTCGGGAGGCTACACCTTC.